This TCR beta chain was documented in a study of shared clonotypes between healthy human individuals. Study in general: A couple of female and three male donors aged 18 to 49 were enrolled.

Each subset's genomic DNA was shared equally among a number of immunoSEQ plates. TCRdb keeps only in-frame clones here, not all; method: immunoSEQ multiplex PCR. Of about 2,100,000 clones listed, roughly 91% were seen once; the top ten hold more than 1.5%. Study-wide points: A reduction in generation probabilities was seen for non-shared clonotypes relative to those shared by all four donors.

CD8 cells regarded as naive lacked CD45RO, were positively chosen for CCR7, and omitted terminally differentiated effector memory CD45RA+ cells. This clone was seen only once. The antigen remains undetermined. Between the trimmed V and J ends, which lost 4 bases and 0 bases, there was a span of 20 bases. The germline gives CDR1 SGDLS, CDR2 YYNGEE. The CDR3 is 18 amino acids. The J gene is TRBJ2-1, the V gene TRBV9, with D possibly matching TRBD1 (5 bases). The TCR comes from a young man in good health. Some clones in this sample may be carry-over from other donors' samples. The sample comprised naive CD8+ T cells from PBMCs. CDR3 DNA sequence: TGTGCCAGCAGCTCACACGGAGTAATAGGGGTCTCCTACAATGAGCAGTTCTTC. Protein: CASSSHGVIGVSYNEQFF.